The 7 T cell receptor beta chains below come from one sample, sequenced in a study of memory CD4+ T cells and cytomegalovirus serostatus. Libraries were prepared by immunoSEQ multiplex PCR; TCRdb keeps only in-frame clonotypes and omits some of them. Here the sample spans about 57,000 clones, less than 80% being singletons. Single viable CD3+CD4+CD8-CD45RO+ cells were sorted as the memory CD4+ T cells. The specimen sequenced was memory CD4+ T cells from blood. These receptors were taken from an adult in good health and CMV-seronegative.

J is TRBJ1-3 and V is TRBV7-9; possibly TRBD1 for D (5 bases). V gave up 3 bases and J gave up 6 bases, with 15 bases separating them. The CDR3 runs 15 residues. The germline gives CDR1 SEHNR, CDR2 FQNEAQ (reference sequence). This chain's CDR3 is CASSLGRFGENTIYF. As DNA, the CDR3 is TGTGCCAGCAGCTTGGGACGGTTCGGGGAAAACACCATATATTTT.

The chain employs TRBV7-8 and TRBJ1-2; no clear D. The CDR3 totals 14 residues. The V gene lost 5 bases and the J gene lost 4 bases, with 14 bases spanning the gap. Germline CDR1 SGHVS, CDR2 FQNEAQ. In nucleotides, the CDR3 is TGTGCCAGCAGCGCCGCCCTGGGGAGCTATGGCTACACCTTC. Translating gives CASSAALGSYGYTF.

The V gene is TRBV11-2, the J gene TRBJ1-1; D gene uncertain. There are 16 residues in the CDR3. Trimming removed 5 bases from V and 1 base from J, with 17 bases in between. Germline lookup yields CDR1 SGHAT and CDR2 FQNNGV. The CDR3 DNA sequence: TGTGCCAGCAGCAACCGGGCCCAGAAAAAGAACACTGAAGCTTTCTTT. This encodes CASSNRAQKKNTEAFF.

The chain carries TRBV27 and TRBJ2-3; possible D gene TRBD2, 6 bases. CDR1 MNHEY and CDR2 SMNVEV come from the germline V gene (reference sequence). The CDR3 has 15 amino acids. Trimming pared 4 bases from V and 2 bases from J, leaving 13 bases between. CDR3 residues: CASSYTSRNTDTQYF. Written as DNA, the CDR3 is TGTGCCAGCAGTTACACTAGCCGAAACACAGATACGCAGTATTTT.

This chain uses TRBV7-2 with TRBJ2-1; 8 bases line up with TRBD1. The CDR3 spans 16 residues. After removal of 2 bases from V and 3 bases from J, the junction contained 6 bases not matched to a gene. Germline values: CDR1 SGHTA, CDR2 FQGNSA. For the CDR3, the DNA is TGTGCCAGCAGCTTAACAGGGGGTGGGGACTACAATGAGCAGTTCTTC. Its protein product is CASSLTGGGDYNEQFF. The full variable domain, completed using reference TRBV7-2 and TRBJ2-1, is GAGVSQSPSNKVTEKGKDVELRCDPISGHTALYWYRQSLGQGLEFLIYFQGNSAPDKSGLPSDRFSAERTGGSVSTLTIQRTQQEDSAVYLCASSLTGGGDYNEQFFGPGTRLTVL.

The CDR3 reads CASSSRGIEGQPQHF. In nucleotides, the CDR3 is TGCGCCAGCAGCTCCCGGGGTATTGAGGGTCAGCCCCAGCATTTT. The chain couples TRBV5-1 to TRBJ1-5; no definite D call. The ends were cut back, 3 bases at V and 6 bases at J, with 16 bases in the middle. Germline lookup yields CDR1 SGHRS and CDR2 YFSETQ. The CDR3 is made up of 15 amino acids. The full variable domain, in which reference TRBV5-1 and TRBJ1-5 provide the parts outside the CDR3, is KAGVTQTPRYLIKTRGQQVTLSCSPISGHRSVSWYQQTPGQGLQFLFEYFSETQRNKGNFPGRFSGRQFSNSRSEMNVSTLELGDSALYLCASSSRGIEGQPQHFGDGTRLSIL.

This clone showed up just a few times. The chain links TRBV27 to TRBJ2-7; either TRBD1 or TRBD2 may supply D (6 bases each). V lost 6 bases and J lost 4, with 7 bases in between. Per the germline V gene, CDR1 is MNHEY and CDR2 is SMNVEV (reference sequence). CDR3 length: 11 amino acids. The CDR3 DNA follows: TGTGCCAGCAGAGGGGGGTACGAGCAGTACTTC. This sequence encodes CASRGGYEQYF.